Listed here is a single T cell receptor (beta chain). Trimming cost V 6 bases and J 1 base, with 15 bases left between them. Germline CDR1 reads MGHDK; CDR2 reads SYGVNS. The CDR3 extends over 15 amino acids. The data are from a study of T cell clones after liver transplantation. Background on the study: Apart from a few HCV-positive recipients, transplants were for non-autoimmune, non-viral reasons.

Measured with immunoSEQ multiplex PCR; TCRdb has only the in-frame clones, and not every one. In the table there are 55,000 to 75,000 clones, 70% of which are singletons. The starting material was CD4+ T cells from blood, obtained at the roughly 16-month timepoint. This receptor was taken from a human patient who received a liver transplant. The graft donor may account for some of the T cells. The chain has TRBV25-1 and TRBJ1-1; D not resolved. CDR3 coding DNA: TGTGCCAGCAGAGGAACCAGACCCGCGAACACTGAAGCTTTCTTT. It codes for CASRGTRPANTEAFF.